The 23 T cell receptor beta chains presented below share a single source sample, sequenced in a study of vaccination and CD4 T cells after COVID-19. Described treatment: approximately 9-day PBMC culture with coronavirus spike peptide pools or control peptides (ViraFEST assay). The unexposed donor's CD4+ T cells were collected before the COVID-19 pandemic (2011-2018). The Oncomine TCR Beta short-read assay was what sequenced the DNA obtained from cultured CD4+ T cells. TCRdb passed the PCR reads through MiXCR, listing each CDR3 protein once. The table shows approximately 5,400 distinct CDR3 sequences, with roughly two fifths occurring only once. These TCRs' antigens remain unknown. The sequenced sample consisted of CD4+ T cells from blood, cultured in vitro. These receptors came from a human donor in good health.

The V and J genes are TRBV6-2 or TRBV6-3 and TRBJ1-5; D is unclear. Trimming removed 4 bases at V and 5 bases at J, with 3 bases between. The germline V gene encodes CDR1 MNHEY and CDR2 SVGEGT. There are 11 residues in the CDR3. The CDR3 sequence: CASSSYQPQHF. CDR3 sequence (DNA): TGTGCCAGCAGTTCCTATCAGCCCCAGCATTTT.

This clonotype was seen a few times. CDR3: CASSLYTGWDEQFF. The CDR3 DNA reads as TGTGCCAGCAGTTTATACACAGGGTGGGATGAGCAGTTCTTC. This chain connects TRBV27 to TRBJ2-1, with D possibly matching TRBD1 (6 bases). The V end lost 1 base, the J end lost 8 bases, and 12 bases lay between the germline ends. CDR1 and CDR2 from the germline V gene are MNHEY and SMNVEV (reference sequence). The CDR3 length is 14 residues.

By proportion, this clonotype is medium-sized (0.01 to 0.1%). The J gene is TRBJ1-1, the V gene TRBV9; 8 positions match TRBD1. V dropped 0 bases and J dropped 1; count of bases not matched to a gene: 2. In germline, CDR1 is SGDLS, CDR2 YYNGEE. CDR3 length: 15 residues. CDR3 nucleotide sequence: TGTGCCAGCAGCGTAGGGGGGACAGGGAACACTGAAGCTTTCTTT. This codes for CASSVGGTGNTEAFF.

There are a few counts of this clonotype. V usage is TRBV7-2 and J usage is TRBJ2-3; D remains ambiguous. The CDR3 has 12 residues. Trimming removed 5 bases at V and 3 bases at J, with 6 bases between. Germline V gene sequence: CDR1 SGHTA, CDR2 FQGNSA. CDR3 sequence: CASSPATDTQYF. CDR3 bases: TGTGCCAGCAGCCCCGCAACAGATACGCAGTATTTT.

The V and J genes are TRBV7-2 and TRBJ2-3; 8 bases match TRBD2. Germline V CDR1 and CDR2: SGHTA, FQGNSA. After removal of 5 bases from V and 6 bases from J, the junction contained 1 base not matched to a gene. The CDR3 runs 12 residues. CDR3 protein: CASSPSGDTQYF. The CDR3 nucleotides read TGTGCCAGCAGCCCTAGCGGGGATACGCAGTATTTT.

This clonotype was counted only a few times. V usage is TRBV7-8 and J usage is TRBJ1-2, with 8 positions matching TRBD1. The CDR3 is 15 amino acids. CDR1 SGHVS and CDR2 FQNEAQ come from the germline V gene. The trim removed 2 bases at V and 10 bases at J, leaving 12 bases unmatched. Here the CDR3 reads CASSLTSGTGGFYTF. The CDR3 DNA follows: TGTGCCAGCAGCTTAACGTCTGGTACAGGGGGATTCTACACCTTC.

This clonotype was picked up a small number of times. This chain links TRBV20-1 with TRBJ1-4; D might be TRBD1 (5 bases). The germline V gene has CDR1 DFQATT and CDR2 SNEGSKA (reference sequence). The length of the CDR3 is 13 residues. Trimming removed 6 bases from V and 7 bases from J, with 15 bases in between. Here the CDR3 reads CSAGMGRGEKLFF. The CDR3 nucleotides read TGCAGTGCGGGGATGGGACGGGGTGAAAAACTGTTTTTT.

The gene calls are TRBV18 and TRBJ1-1, with D tentatively TRBD1 (5 bases). Germline V CDR1 and CDR2: KGHSH, LQKENI. V was trimmed by 5 bases and J by 0 bases, leaving 10 bases between them. The CDR3 has 14 amino acids. This CDR3 reads CASSWDQMNTEAFF. The DNA of the CDR3 is TGTGCCAGCTCATGGGACCAAATGAACACTGAAGCTTTCTTT.

The V call is TRBV21-1, the J call TRBJ2-2. TRBV21-1 is a listed pseudogene. The CDR3 has 11 amino acids. The CDR3 loop is CAPVGTGELFF. The DNA for the CDR3 is TGTGCCCCCGTAGGCACCGGGGAGCTGTTTTTT.

This clonotype has just a few counts. V is TRBV6-8 and J is TRBJ1-5; the D gene is possibly TRBD1 (6 bases). Germline loops: CDR1 MNHGY, CDR2 SAAAGT. The V gene lost 6 bases and the J gene lost 7 bases, with 16 bases spanning the gap. The CDR3 contains 14 residues. CDR3 sequence reads: CASRVQGRRQPQHF. The CDR3 region has the DNA TGTGCCAGCAGGGTCCAGGGGAGGCGGCAGCCCCAGCATTTT.

V is TRBV5-1 and J is TRBJ2-5; TRBD2 agrees at 11 bases. CDR1 is SGHRS and CDR2 is YFSETQ in the germline V gene. The V segment lost 3 bases and the J segment 2 bases; nucleotides outside the gene matches: 9. This CDR3 has 17 residues. The CDR3 loop is CASSSPSSGGRQETQYF. The CDR3, as DNA: TGCGCCAGCAGCTCACCATCTAGCGGGGGGAGACAAGAGACCCAGTACTTC.

J is TRBJ2-4 and V is TRBV12-3 or TRBV12-4; D is unclear. V shed 5 bases and J shed 2 bases, with 22 bases lying between them. This CDR3 spans 18 amino acids. CDR3 bases: TGTGCCAGCAGTCCCGCAGAGGCGGTTACGAAGACCAAAAACATTCAGTACTTC. This encodes CASSPAEAVTKTKNIQYF.

Regarding this clonotype: A junction end diverges from the germline sequence, so it may reflect a read error. The chain is built from TRBV7-6 and TRBJ1-1, with a weak D call TRBD1 (5 bases). Germline V CDR1 and CDR2: SGHVS, FNYEAQ. This CDR3 spans 15 amino acids. The CDR3 spells CVSSRGTAENTEAFF. CDR3 nucleotide sequence: TGTGTCAGCAGCCGAGGGACCGCGGAGAACACTGAAGCTTTCTTT.

This chain joins TRBV25-1 and TRBJ1-2; D is possibly TRBD1 (5 bases). Germline lookup yields CDR1 MGHDK and CDR2 SYGVNS. The CDR3 runs to 15 residues. V was shortened by 2 bases and J by 6 bases, with 16 bases between the two germline ends. For the CDR3, the DNA is TGTGCCAGCAGTGAACGCCGGGGGGGTATTGATGGCTACACCTTC. Amino acids: CASSERRGGIDGYTF.

For the CDR3, the DNA is TGTGCCAGCAGCTTAGTAGGGACTACCCCACAGAATGAGCAGTTCTTC. Translation gives CASSLVGTTPQNEQFF. J is TRBJ2-1 and V is TRBV7-2, with 7 bases aligning to TRBD2. The germline V gene has CDR1 SGHTA and CDR2 FQGNSA. This CDR3 spans 16 amino acids. The V segment lost 1 base and the J segment 7 bases; nucleotides outside the gene matches: 10.

V gene TRBV7-8 combines with J gene TRBJ1-1; the D is unclear. The length of the CDR3 is 15 residues. V was cut by 5 bases and J by 1 base, with 14 bases left in between. Looked up from germline, CDR1 is SGHVS and CDR2 is FQNEAQ. The CDR3: CASSATWAGNTEAFF. Here the CDR3 DNA reads TGTGCCAGCAGCGCAACTTGGGCAGGGAACACTGAAGCTTTCTTT.

V usage is TRBV7-2 and J usage is TRBJ1-6, with 7 bases that match TRBD1. The junction had 6 bases not matched to a gene; V was cut back by 4 bases and J by 6 bases. The V gene's germline CDR1 is SGHTA and CDR2 FQGNSA. The CDR3 loop spans 15 amino acids. CDR3 region: CASSSYRGGNSPLHF. The CDR3 DNA reads TGTGCCAGCAGCTCCTACAGGGGCGGTAATTCACCCCTCCACTTT.

The rearrangement uses TRBV5-1 and TRBJ2-2; D remains unclear. V was trimmed by 0 bases and J by 4 bases, leaving 10 bases between them. The length of the CDR3 is 15 residues. From germline, CDR1 is SGHRS and CDR2 YFSETQ. CDR3 loop: CASSLGQRGTGELFF. Here the CDR3 DNA reads TGCGCCAGCAGCTTGGGCCAGCGTGGCACCGGGGAGCTGTTTTTT.

In its sample, this clonotype was seen a few times. V usage is TRBV20-1 and J usage is TRBJ1-1; no clear D. Per the germline V gene, CDR1 is DFQATT and CDR2 is SNEGSKA (reference sequence). This CDR3 region has 12 residues. Deletions cut 3 bases from V and 4 bases from J, with 9 bases between. As DNA, the CDR3 is TGCAGTGCTAGGTGGCGGGGCACTGAAGCTTTCTTT. As protein: CSARWRGTEAFF.

This clonotype came up a few times. The rearrangement links TRBV19 to TRBJ1-2; 7 nucleotides align to TRBD1. This CDR3 is 15 amino acids long. Germline CDR1 and CDR2: LNHDA and SQIVND (reference sequence). V was pared by 5 bases and J by 8 bases, with 14 bases of the junction left unmatched. The CDR3 DNA is TGTGCCAGTAGTTTGGCTGCCGGGACAGATAACGGCTACACCTTC. Translating it yields CASSLAAGTDNGYTF.

Turning to this clonotype: Mismatch with germline at one junction end may stem from a read error. V gene TRBV7-2 combines with J gene TRBJ2-7; 9 positions match TRBD2. The germline gives CDR1 SGHTA, CDR2 FQGNSA. The CDR3 is 17 residues long. CDR3 DNA: TGTGCCAGCAGCTTATCTTGGGCTAGCGGGATGTCCTACGAGCGGTACTTC. Translation: CASSLSWASGMSYERYF.

In its sample, this clonotype was seen a few times. V and J are TRBV7-2 and TRBJ2-2; a weak D match, TRBD2 (5 bases). The CDR3 is 15 amino acids. The V end lost 1 base, the J end lost 3 bases, and 9 bases lay between the germline ends. Germline lookup yields CDR1 SGHTA and CDR2 FQGNSA. CDR3 amino acids: CASSLGAVDTGELFF. The CDR3 bases are TGTGCCAGCAGCTTAGGAGCGGTAGACACCGGGGAGCTGTTTTTT.

V gene TRBV23-1 combines with J gene TRBJ2-7; D remains ambiguous. TRBV23-1 is an ORF, with its function uncertain. Trimming shortened V by 0 bases and J by 3 bases, and 12 bases separated the two germline ends. This CDR3 has 15 residues. In DNA, the CDR3 is TGCGCCAGCAGTCAATCGAAACCGTCGAACTACGAGCAGTACTTC. This translates into CASSQSKPSNYEQYF.